This TCR beta chain was observed in a study of OX40 agonist ivuxolimab in advanced cancers. For the study in its entirety: Ivuxolimab was a fully human IgG2 agonistic monoclonal antibody targeting the costimulatory receptor OX40 (CD134). Intravenous ivuxolimab was administered to patients every 2 weeks at six dose levels: 0.01, 0.1, 0.3, 1.5, 3 and 10 mg/kg. Of the approximately 54 dose-escalation patients, hepatocellular carcinoma was present in about 19, melanoma in some 15, renal cell carcinoma in 9 and head and neck cancer in 9. The paper describes the monotherapy dose-escalation part (N ≈ 51 patients) of the phase I trial of ivuxolimab. Partial responses were achieved by three dose-escalation patients, of whom one had hepatocellular carcinoma and two had cutaneous melanoma. A male proportion of 82.7% and a mean age of 60 years, ranging from about 23 to 79, were recorded for the dose-escalation cohort. Peripheral TCRbeta sequencing aimed to test whether ivuxolimab altered TCR sequence diversity and caused clonal T-cell expansion. Patients were allowed to have had prior anti-PD-1, anti-PD-L1 or anti-CTLA-4 therapy, and 40% of the dose-escalation patients had previously received checkpoint inhibitors.

Notes on this clone: No cognate antigen has been identified for it. No per-base quality is available; no much larger clone lies one base away.

The germline V gene gives CDR1 as SGHTA and CDR2 as FQGTGA. From cysteine to phenylalanine, the CDR3 is 13 amino acids long. The read is trimmed to its CDR3 DNA, 39 bases read in frame from base 1. V is pared back by 3 bases and J by 4 bases, with 6 bases lying between the germline termini. Patients with autoimmune disease history or receiving systemic immunosuppression were excluded from the trial. In every dose cohort, peripheral blood was drawn for TCR sequencing at baseline, cycle 4 day 1, and cycle 7 day 1. Samples were obtained from an open-label, multicenter, first-in-human phase I dose-escalation trial of ivuxolimab. Adults with locally advanced or metastatic melanoma, renal cell carcinoma, hepatocellular carcinoma or head and neck squamous cell carcinoma were enrolled in the trial. Before TCR sequencing, CD4+ T cells and CD8+ T cells from peripheral blood were sorted into separate populations.

Study-wide findings and limitations: Antigen specificity was not determined for the clonally expanded peripheral T cells. At doses of 0.1 to 3.0 mg/kg, clonal expansion of both CD4+ and CD8+ T cells in blood was seen between baseline and week 6. In the 0.1-3.0 mg/kg groups, partial responders had among the lowest normalized peripheral clonal expansion, particularly in CD8+ T cells. Low levels of normalized T-cell clonal expansion were also seen in some nonresponding patients. After ivuxolimab, CD8+ T cells had more expanded clones than CD4+ T cells on average.

Genomic DNA was isolated from the sorted cells so that the TCRbeta CDR3 region could be sequenced. TCRbeta CDR3 regions were sequenced using the immunoSEQ Assay. Drawn from immuneACCESS, this table holds only the in-frame rearrangements with V and J called that TCRdb kept. Clones are partly lost; checked studies trace under half to an unresolved V gene and leave the rest unexplained. The sample table lists 95,000 to 100,000 clones, about four fifths of them with a count of one. The ten largest clonotypes hold approximately 1.5% of the sample. This material consisted of CD4+ or CD8+ T cells sorted from blood, taken in a trial of the OX40 agonist ivuxolimab. The receptor comes from an adult with an advanced solid tumor such as melanoma, head and neck, liver or kidney cancer. The sequence is built from TRBV7-3 and TRBJ2-2, with the D gene not clear enough to name. CDR3 reads: CASSFTSTGELFF. The DNA is as follows: TGTGCCAGCAGCTTCACGAGCACCGGGGAGCTGTTTTTT.